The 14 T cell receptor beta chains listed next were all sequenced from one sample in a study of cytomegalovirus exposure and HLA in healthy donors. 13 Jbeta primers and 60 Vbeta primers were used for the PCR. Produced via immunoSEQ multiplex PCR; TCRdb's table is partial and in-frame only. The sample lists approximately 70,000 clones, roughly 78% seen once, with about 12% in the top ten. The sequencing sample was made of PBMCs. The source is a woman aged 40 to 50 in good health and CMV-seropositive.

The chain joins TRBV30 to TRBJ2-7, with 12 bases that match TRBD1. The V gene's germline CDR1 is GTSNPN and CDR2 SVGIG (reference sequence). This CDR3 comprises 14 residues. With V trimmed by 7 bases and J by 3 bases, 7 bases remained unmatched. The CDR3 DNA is TGTGCCTACACAGGGACAGGGGGCATCTACGAGCAGTACTTC. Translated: CAYTGTGGIYEQYF.

The CDR3 nucleotides are TGTGCCAGCAGTGAAGTAGTGGTCTCCTATAATTCACCCCTCCACTTT. As protein: CASSEVVVSYNSPLHF. The rearrangement joins TRBV6-1 to TRBJ1-6, with D hard to call. Trimming pared 1 base from V and 0 bases from J, leaving 7 bases between. Germline CDR1 is MNHNS and CDR2 is SASEGT. There are 16 residues in the CDR3.

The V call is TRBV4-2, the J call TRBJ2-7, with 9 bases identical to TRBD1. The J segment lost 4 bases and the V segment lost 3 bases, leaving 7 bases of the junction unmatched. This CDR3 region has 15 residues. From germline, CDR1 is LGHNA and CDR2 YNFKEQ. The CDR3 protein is CASSQGQGTHYEQYF. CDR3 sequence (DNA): TGTGCCAGCAGCCAGGGACAGGGAACACATTACGAGCAGTACTTC.

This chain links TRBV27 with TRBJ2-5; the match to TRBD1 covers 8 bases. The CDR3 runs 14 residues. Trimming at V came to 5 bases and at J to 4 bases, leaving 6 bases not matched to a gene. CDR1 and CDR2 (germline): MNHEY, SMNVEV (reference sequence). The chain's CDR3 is CASSDGQGRETQYF. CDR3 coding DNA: TGTGCCAGCAGTGACGGACAGGGACGAGAGACCCAGTACTTC.

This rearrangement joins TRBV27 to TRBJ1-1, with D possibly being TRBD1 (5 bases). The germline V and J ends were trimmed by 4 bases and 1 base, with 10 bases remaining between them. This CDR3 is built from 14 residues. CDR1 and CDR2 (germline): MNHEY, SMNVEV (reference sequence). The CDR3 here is CASSWAGGNTEAFF. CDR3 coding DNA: TGTGCCAGCAGTTGGGCGGGGGGGAACACTGAAGCTTTCTTT.

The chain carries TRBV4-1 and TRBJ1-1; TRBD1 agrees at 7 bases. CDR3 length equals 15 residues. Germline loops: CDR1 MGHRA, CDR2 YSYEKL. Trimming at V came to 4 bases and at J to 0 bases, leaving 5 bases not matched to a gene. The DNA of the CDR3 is TGCGCCAGCAGCCGTTCCGGGACAGTGAACACTGAAGCTTTCTTT. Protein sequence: CASSRSGTVNTEAFF.

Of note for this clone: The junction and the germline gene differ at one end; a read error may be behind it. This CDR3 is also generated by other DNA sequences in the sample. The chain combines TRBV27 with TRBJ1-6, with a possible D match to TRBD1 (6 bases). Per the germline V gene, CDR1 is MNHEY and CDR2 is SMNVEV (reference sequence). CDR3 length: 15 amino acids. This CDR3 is CASSLSQGINSPLHF. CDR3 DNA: TGTGCCAGCAGTTTATCCCAGGGGATCAATTCACCTCTCCACTTT.

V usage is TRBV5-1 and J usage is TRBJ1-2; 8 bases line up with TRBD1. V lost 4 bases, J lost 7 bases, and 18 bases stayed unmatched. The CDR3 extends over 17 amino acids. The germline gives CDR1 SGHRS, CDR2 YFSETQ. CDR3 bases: TGCGCCAGCAGCGTATCTCCGACAGGGGCAGGGGTAGGTGGCTACACCTTC. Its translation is CASSVSPTGAGVGGYTF. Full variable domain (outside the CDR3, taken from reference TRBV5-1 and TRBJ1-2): KAGVTQTPRYLIKTRGQQVTLSCSPISGHRSVSWYQQTPGQGLQFLFEYFSETQRNKGNFPGRFSGRQFSNSRSEMNVSTLELGDSALYLCASSVSPTGAGVGGYTFGSGTRLTVV.

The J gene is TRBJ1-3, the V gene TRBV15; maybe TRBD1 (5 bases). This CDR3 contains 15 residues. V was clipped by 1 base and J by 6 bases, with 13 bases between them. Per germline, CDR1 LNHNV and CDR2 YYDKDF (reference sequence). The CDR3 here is CATSRAMDMVNTIYF. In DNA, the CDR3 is TGTGCCACCAGCAGAGCTATGGACATGGTAAACACCATATATTTT.

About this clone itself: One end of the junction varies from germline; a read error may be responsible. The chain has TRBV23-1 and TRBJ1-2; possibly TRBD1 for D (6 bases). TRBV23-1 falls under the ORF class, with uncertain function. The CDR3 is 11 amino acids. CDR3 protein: CASARGSGCTF. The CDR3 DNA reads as TGCGCCAGCGCCAGGGGCAGTGGCTGCACCTTC.

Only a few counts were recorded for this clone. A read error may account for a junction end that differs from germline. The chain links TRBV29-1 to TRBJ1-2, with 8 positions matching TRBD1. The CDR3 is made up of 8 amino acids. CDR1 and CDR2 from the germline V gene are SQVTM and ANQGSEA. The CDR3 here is CSVGQGGF. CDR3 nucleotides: TGCAGCGTCGGACAGGGCGGCTTC.

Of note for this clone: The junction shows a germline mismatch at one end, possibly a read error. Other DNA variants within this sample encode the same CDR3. The CDR3 DNA sequence: TGTGCCTACAGTCTGATACGGACTCAAGAAACCCAGTACTTC. This translates into CAYSLIRTQETQYF. The J gene is TRBJ2-5, the V gene TRBV30; D possibly corresponds to TRBD2 (5 bases). The CDR3 spans 14 residues. Germline V gene data show CDR1 as GTSNPN and CDR2 as SVGIG (reference sequence).

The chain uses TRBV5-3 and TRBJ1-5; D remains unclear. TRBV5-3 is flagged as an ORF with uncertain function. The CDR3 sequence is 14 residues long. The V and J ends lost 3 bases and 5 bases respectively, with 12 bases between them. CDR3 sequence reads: CARSSPKIHQPQHF. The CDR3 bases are TGTGCCAGAAGCTCCCCAAAAATTCATCAGCCCCAGCATTTT.

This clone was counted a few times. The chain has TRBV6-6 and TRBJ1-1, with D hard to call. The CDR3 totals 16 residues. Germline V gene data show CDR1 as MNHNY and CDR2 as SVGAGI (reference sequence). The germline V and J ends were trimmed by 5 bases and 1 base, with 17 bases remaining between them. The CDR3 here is CASSTAGRSGNTEAFF. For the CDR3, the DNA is TGTGCCAGCAGTACAGCCGGTAGATCAGGGAACACTGAAGCTTTCTTT.